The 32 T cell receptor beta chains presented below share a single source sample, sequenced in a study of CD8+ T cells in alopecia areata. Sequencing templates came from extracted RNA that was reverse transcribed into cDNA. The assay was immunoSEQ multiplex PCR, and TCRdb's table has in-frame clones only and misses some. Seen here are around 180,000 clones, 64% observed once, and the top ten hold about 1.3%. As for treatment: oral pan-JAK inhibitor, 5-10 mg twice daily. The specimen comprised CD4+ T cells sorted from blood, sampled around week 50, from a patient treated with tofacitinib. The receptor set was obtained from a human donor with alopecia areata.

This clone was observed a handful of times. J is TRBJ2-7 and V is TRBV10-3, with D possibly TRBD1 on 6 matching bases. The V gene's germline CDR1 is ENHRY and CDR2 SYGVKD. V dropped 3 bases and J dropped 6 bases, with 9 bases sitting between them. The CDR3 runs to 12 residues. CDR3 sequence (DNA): TGTGCCATCAGTGACGCCAGGGGCGAGCAGTACTTC. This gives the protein CAISDARGEQYF.

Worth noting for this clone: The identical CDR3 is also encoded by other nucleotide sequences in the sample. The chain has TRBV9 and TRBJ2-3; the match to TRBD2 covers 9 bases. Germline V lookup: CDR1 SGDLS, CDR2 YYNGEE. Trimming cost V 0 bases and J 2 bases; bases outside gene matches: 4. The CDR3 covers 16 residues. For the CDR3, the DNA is TGTGCCAGCAGCGTAGCTGCGGGGGGGCCCACAGATACGCAGTATTTT. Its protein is CASSVAAGGPTDTQYF.

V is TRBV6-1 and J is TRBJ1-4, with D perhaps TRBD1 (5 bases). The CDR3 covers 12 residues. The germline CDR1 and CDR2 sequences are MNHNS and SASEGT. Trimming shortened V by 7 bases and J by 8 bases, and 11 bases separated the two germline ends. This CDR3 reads CASIGGSEKLFF. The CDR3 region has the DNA TGTGCCAGCATTGGGGGAAGCGAAAAACTGTTTTTT.

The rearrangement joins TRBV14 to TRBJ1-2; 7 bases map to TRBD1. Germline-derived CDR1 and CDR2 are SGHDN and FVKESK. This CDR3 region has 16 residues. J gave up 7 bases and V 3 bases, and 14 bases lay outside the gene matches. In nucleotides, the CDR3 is TGTGCCAGCAGCCACTCCCGGGACAGCATATGGCGTGGCTACACCTTC. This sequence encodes CASSHSRDSIWRGYTF.

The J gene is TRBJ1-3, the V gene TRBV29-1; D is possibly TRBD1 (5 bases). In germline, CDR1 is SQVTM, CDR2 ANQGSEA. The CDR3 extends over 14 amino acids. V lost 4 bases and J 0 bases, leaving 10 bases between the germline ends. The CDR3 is CSVVDSISGNTIYF. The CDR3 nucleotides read TGCAGCGTTGTAGACAGCATCTCTGGAAACACCATATATTTT.

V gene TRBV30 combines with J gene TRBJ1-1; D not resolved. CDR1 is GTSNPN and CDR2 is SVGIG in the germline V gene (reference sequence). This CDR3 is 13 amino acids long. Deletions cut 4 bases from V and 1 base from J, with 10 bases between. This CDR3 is CAWKRTGNTEAFF. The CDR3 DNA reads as TGTGCCTGGAAGAGGACCGGGAACACTGAAGCTTTCTTT.

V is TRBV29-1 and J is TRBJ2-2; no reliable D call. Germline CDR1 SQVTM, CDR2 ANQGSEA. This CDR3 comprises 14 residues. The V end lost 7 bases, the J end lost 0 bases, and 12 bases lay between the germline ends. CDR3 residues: CSARSLTNTGELFF. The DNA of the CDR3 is TGCAGCGCCCGAAGCCTAACGAACACCGGGGAGCTGTTTTTT.

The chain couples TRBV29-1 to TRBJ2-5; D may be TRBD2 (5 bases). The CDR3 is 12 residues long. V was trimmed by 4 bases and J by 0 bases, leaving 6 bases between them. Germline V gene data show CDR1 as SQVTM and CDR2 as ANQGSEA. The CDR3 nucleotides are TGCAGCGTTGGGGAGTACCAAGAGACCCAGTACTTC. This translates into CSVGEYQETQYF. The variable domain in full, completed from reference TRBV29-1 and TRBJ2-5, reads SAVISQKPSRDICQRGTSLTIQCQVDSQVTMMFWYRQQPGQSLTLIATANQGSEATYESGFVIDKFPISRPNLTFSTLTVSNMSPEDSSIYLCSVGEYQETQYFGPGTRLLVL.

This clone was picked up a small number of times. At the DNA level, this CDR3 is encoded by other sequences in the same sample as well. Written as DNA, the CDR3 is TGCAGCGTTGCTGGTCGGGCCACAGATACGCAGTATTTT. This gives the protein CSVAGRATDTQYF. This chain connects TRBV29-1 to TRBJ2-3; D uncertain. V was cut by 4 bases and J by 2 bases, with 10 bases left in between. The germline gives CDR1 SQVTM, CDR2 ANQGSEA. The CDR3 is made up of 13 amino acids.

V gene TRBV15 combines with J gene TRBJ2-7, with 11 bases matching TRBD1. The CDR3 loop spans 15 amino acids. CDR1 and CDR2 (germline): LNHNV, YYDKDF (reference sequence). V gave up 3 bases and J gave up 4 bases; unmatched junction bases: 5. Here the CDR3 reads CATSRSGTGGYEQYF. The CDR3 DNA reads TGTGCCACCAGCAGGTCCGGGACAGGGGGATACGAGCAGTACTTC.

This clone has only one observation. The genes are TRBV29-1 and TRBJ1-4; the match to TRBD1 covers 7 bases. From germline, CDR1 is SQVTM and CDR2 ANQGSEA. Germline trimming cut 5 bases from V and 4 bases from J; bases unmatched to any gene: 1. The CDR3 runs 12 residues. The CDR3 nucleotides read TGCAGCGTTCGGGACAGTAATGAAAAACTGTTTTTT. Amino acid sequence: CSVRDSNEKLFF.

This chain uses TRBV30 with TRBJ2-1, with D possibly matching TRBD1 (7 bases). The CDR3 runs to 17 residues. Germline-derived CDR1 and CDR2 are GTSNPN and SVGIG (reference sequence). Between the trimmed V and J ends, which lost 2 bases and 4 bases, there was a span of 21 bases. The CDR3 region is CAWSFLTGGGAYNEQFF. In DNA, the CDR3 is TGTGCCTGGAGTTTCCTGACAGGAGGGGGCGCTTACAATGAGCAGTTCTTC.

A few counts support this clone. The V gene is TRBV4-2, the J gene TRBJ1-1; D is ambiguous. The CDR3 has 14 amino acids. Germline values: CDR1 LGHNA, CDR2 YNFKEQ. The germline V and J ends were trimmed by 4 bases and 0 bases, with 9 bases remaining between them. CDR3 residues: CASSPGALNTEAFF. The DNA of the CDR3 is TGTGCCAGCAGCCCGGGAGCTTTGAACACTGAAGCTTTCTTT.

The CDR3 region has the DNA TGTGCCAGCTCCAAGGCCGGGAACACTGAAGCTTTCTTT. Translation gives CASSKAGNTEAFF. The chain is built from TRBV2 and TRBJ1-1, with D unclear. This CDR3 comprises 13 residues. V was shortened by 8 bases and J by 1 base, with 11 bases between the two germline ends. Germline CDR1 and CDR2: SNHLY and FYNNEI.

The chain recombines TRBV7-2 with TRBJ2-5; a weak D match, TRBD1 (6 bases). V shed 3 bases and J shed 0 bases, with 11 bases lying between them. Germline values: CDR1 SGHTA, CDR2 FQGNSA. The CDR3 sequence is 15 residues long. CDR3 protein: CASSFTRQDQETQYF. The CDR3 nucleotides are TGTGCCAGCAGCTTTACGAGACAGGACCAAGAGACCCAGTACTTC.

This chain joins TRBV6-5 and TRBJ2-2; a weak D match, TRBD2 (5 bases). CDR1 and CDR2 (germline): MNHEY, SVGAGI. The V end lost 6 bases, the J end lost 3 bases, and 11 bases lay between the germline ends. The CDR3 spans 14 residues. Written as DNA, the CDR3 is TGTGCCAGCAGCCCCTACGGGGACACCGGGGAGCTGTTTTTT. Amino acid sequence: CASSPYGDTGELFF.

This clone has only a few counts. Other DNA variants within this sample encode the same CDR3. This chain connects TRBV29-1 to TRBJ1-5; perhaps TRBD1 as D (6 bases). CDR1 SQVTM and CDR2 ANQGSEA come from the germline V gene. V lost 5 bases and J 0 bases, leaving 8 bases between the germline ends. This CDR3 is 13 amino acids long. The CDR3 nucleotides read TGCAGCGTTCAGGGGAATAGCAATCAGCCCCAGCATTTT. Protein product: CSVQGNSNQPQHF. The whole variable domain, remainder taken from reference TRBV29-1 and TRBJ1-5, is SAVISQKPSRDICQRGTSLTIQCQVDSQVTMMFWYRQQPGQSLTLIATANQGSEATYESGFVIDKFPISRPNLTFSTLTVSNMSPEDSSIYLCSVQGNSNQPQHFGDGTRLSIL.

The CDR3 sequence: CASSLKRDNSPLHF. The CDR3 region has the DNA TGTGCCAGCAGCTTAAAAAGAGATAATTCACCCCTCCACTTT. The J gene is TRBJ1-6, the V gene TRBV11-2; D unclear. The CDR3 is 14 amino acids. Germline V gives CDR1 SGHAT, CDR2 FQNNGV. The V end lost 2 bases, the J end lost 5 bases, and 7 bases lay between the germline ends.

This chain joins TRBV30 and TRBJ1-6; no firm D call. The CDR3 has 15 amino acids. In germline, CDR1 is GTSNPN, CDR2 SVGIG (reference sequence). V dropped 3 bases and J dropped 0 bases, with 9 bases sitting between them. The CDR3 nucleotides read TGTGCCTGGAGACCGGAGAACTCCTATAATTCACCCCTCCACTTT. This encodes CAWRPENSYNSPLHF.

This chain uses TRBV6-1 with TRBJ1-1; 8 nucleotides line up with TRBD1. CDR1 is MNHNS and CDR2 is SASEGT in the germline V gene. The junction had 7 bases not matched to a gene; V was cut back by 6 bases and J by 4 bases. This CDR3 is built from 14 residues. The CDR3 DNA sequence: TGTGCCAGCAGACGGGGACAGGTTGGCACTGAAGCTTTCTTT. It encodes CASRRGQVGTEAFF.

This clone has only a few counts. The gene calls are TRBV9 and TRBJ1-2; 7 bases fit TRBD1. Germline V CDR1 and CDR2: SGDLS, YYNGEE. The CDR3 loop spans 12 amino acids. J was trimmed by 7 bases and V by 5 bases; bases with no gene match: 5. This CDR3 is CASSTGDGGYTF. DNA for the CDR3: TGTGCCAGCAGTACAGGGGATGGTGGCTACACCTTC.

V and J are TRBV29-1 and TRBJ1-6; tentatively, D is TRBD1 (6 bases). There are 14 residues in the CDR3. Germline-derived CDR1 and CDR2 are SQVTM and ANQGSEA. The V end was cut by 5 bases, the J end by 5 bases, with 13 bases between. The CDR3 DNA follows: TGCAGCGTTCAACAAGGGGGGGATAATTCACCCCTCCACTTT. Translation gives CSVQQGGDNSPLHF.

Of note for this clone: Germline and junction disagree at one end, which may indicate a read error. This chain's CDR3 is CASSLDGRTNTGERFF. The CDR3 DNA is TGCGCCAGCAGCTTGGACGGGCGGACAAACACCGGGGAGCGGTTTTTT. The genes are TRBV5-1 and TRBJ2-2, with D perhaps being TRBD1 or TRBD2 (5 bases each). CDR3 length equals 16 residues. The germline CDR1 and CDR2 sequences are SGHRS and YFSETQ.

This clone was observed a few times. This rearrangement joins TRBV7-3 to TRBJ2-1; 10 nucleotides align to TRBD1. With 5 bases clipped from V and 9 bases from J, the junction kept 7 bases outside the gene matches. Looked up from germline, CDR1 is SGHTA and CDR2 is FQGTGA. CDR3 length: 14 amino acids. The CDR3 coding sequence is TGTGCCAGCAGCCAAGGGAGACAGGGGGCTGAGCAGTTCTTC. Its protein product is CASSQGRQGAEQFF.

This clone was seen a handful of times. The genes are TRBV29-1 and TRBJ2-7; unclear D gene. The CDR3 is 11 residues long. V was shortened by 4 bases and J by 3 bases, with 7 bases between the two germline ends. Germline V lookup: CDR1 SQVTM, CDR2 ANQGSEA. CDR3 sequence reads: CSVAGVYEQYF. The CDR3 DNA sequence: TGCAGCGTTGCCGGAGTCTACGAGCAGTACTTC.

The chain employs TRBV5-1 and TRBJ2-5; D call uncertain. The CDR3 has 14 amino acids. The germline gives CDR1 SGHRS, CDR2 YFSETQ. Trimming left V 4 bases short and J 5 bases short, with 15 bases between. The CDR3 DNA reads TGCGCCAGCAGCAATGACGCAGGCGCGGAGACCCAGTACTTC. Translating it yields CASSNDAGAETQYF.

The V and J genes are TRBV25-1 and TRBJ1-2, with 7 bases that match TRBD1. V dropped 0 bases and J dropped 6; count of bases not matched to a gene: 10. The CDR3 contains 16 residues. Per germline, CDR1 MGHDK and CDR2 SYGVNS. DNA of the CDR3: TGTGCCAGCAGTGAATATCTCCTACAGGGGATCCATGGCTACACCTTC. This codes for CASSEYLLQGIHGYTF.

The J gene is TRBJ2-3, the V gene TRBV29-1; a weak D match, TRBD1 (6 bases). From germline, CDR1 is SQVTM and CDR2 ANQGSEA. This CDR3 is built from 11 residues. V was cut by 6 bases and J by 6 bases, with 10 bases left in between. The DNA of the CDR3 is TGCAGCGTAGACCAGGGGGATACGCAGTATTTT. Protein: CSVDQGDTQYF.

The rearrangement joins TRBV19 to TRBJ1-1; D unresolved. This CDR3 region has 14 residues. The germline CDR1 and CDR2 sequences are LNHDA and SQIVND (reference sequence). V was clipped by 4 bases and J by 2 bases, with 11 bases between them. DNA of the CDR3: TGTGCCAGTAGTAGGGATTTGGTCAACACTGAAGCTTTCTTT. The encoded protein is CASSRDLVNTEAFF.

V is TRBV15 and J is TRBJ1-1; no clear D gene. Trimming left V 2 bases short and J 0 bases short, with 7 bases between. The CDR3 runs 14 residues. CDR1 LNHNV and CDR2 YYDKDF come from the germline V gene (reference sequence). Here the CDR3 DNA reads TGTGCCACCAGCAGAATGAGCTTGAACACTGAAGCTTTCTTT. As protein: CATSRMSLNTEAFF.

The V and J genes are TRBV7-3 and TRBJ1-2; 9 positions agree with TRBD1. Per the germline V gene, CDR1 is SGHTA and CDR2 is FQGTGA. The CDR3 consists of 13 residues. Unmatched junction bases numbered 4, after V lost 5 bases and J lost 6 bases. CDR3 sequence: CASSPRQGDGYTF. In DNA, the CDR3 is TGTGCCAGCAGCCCTAGACAGGGGGATGGCTACACCTTC.

The chain's CDR3 is CAISTTGVGANVLTF. The CDR3 DNA sequence: TGTGCCATCAGCACGACAGGGGTGGGGGCCAACGTCCTGACTTTC. V usage is TRBV10-3 and J usage is TRBJ2-6, with TRBD1 matching 8 bases. There are 15 residues in the CDR3. Germline values: CDR1 ENHRY, CDR2 SYGVKD. Unmatched junction bases numbered 5, after V lost 6 bases and J lost 4 bases.